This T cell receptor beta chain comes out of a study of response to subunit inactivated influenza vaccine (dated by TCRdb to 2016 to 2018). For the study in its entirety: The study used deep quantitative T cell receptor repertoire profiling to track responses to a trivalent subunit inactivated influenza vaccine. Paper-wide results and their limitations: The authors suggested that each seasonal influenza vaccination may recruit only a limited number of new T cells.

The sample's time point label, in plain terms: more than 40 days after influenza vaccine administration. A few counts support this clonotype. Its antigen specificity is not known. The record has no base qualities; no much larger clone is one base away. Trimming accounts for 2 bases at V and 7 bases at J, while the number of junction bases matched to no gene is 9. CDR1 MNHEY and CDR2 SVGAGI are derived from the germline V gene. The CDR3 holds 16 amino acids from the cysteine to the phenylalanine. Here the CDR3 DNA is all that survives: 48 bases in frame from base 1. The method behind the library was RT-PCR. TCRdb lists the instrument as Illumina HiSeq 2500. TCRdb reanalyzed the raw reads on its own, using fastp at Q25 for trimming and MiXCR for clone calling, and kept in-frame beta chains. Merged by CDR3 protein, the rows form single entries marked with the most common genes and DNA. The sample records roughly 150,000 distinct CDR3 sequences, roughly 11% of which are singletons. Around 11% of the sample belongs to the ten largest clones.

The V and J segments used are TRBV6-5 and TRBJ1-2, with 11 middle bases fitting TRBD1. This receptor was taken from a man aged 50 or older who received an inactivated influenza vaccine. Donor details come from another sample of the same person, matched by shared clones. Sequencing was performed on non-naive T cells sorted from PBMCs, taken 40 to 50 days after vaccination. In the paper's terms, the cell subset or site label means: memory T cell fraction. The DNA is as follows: TGTGCCAGCAGTTACCGTCGAGGACAGGGGGCCTCTGGCTACACCTTC. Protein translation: CASSYRRGQGASGYTF.